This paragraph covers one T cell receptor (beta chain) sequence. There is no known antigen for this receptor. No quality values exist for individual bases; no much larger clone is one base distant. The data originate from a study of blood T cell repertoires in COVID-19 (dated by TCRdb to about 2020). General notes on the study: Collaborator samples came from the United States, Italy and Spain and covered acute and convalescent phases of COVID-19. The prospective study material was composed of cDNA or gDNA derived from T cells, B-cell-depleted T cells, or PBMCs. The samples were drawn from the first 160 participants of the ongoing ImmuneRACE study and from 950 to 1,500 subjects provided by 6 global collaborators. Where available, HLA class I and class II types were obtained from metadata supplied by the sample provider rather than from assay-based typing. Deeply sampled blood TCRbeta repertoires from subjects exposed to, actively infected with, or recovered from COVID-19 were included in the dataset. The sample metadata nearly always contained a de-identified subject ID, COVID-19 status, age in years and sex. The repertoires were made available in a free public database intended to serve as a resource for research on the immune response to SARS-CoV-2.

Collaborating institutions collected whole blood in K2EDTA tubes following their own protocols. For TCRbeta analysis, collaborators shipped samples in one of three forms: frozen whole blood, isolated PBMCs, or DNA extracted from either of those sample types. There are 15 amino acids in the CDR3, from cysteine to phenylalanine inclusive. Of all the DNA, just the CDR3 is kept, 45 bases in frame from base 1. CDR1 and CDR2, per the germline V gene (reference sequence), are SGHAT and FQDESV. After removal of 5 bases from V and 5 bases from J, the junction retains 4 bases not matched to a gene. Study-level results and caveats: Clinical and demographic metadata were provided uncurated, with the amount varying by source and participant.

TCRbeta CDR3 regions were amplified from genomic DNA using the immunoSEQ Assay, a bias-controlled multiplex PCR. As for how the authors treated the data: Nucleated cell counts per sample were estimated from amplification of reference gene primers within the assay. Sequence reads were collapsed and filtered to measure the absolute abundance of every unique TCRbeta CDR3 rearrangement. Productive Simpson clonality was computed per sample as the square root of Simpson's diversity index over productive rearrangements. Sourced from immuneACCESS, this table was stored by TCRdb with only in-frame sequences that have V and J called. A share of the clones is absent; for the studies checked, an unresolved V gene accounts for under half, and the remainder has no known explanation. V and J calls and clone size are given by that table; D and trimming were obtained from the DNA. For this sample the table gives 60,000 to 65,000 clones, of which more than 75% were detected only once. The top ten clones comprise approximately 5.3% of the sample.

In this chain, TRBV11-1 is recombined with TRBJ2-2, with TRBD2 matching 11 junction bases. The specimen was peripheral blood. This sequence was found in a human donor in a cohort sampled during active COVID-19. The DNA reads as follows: TGTGCCAGCAGCCCGACTAGCGGGGATACCGGGGAGCTGTTTTTT. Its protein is CASSPTSGDTGELFF.